This is a list of T cell receptor beta chains from one sample in a study of regulatory T cells in long-lasting Graves disease. TCRdb processed the multiplex PCR reads anew with MiXCR; each CDR3 protein has one entry. The sample holds around 510,000 distinct CDR3 sequences, less than 25% seen once. This material consisted of peripheral blood mononuclear cells (PBMCs), taken when the disease was refractory, from a patient treated with antithyroid drugs. The receptors come from a female donor with Graves disease. CDR3s include the opening cysteine and the closing phenylalanine or tryptophan. D genes are given only for firm matches. The size field is filled for only some rows; it gives once, few, many or a size class.

few	NA	TRBV6-2/TRBV6-3	TRBJ1-2	CASSYSPGQRAAAYGYTF	TGTGCCAGCAGTTACTCGCCCGGACAGAGGGCCGCAGCCTATGGCTACACCTTC
NA	TRBD2	TRBV5-1	TRBJ2-7	CASSLLGSSGRESSYEQYF	TGCGCCAGCAGCCTCCTCGGATCTAGCGGGAGAGAAAGCTCCTACGAGCAGTACTTC
many	NA	TRBV2	TRBJ1-1	CASSAGGGGTEAFF	TGTGCCAGCAGTGCTGGGGGCGGCGGGACTGAAGCTTTCTTT
NA	NA	TRBV7-9	TRBJ2-7	CASSARDTYEQYF	TGTGCCAGCAGCGCGCGGGACACCTACGAGCAGTACTTC
many	NA	TRBV12-3/TRBV12-4	TRBJ2-7	CASSFGRTYEQYF	TGTGCCAGCAGTTTCGGCCGGACCTACGAGCAGTACTTC
many	TRBD2	TRBV10-3	TRBJ2-5	CAIGLGLAGGEETQYF	TGTGCCATCGGATTGGGACTAGCGGGAGGAGAAGAGACCCAGTACTTC
NA	NA	TRBV6-5	TRBJ1-1	CASSYRSSTEAFF	TGTGCCAGCAGTTATAGGTCCAGCACTGAAGCTTTCTTT
few	NA	TRBV7-6	TRBJ2-7	CASSLNQAAYEQYF	TGTGCCAGCAGCTTAAACCAGGCCGCCTACGAGCAGTACTTC
NA	NA	TRBV7-3	TRBJ1-4	CASSFGAGENEKLFF	TGTGCCAGCAGCTTTGGGGCTGGAGAGAATGAAAAACTGTTTTTT
NA	NA	TRBV6-4	TRBJ1-1	CASSYGPVSGTEAFF	TGTGCCAGCAGTTACGGGCCGGTTTCGGGCACTGAAGCTTTCTTT
many	NA	TRBV5-8	TRBJ1-1	CASSGGGISEAFF	TGTGCCAGCAGCGGGGGGGGGATTTCTGAAGCTTTCTTT
few	NA	TRBV10-3	TRBJ2-7	CAITIGQSAAYEQYF	TGTGCCATCACCATCGGACAGTCCGCAGCCTACGAGCAGTACTTC
many	TRBD2	TRBV2	TRBJ2-7	CASRAGTSQYEQYF	TGTGCCAGCAGGGCCGGGACTAGCCAATACGAGCAGTACTTC
few	NA	TRBV28	TRBJ2-2	CASHSTTGELFF	TGTGCCAGCCATAGCACCACCGGGGAGCTGTTTTTT
few	TRBD1	TRBV7-3	TRBJ2-2	CASSWDRAPTGELFF	TGTGCCAGCAGCTGGGACAGGGCCCCCACCGGGGAGCTGTTTTTT
many	NA	TRBV2	TRBJ2-4	CASSSDSQAKNIQYF	TGTGCCAGCAGTTCAGACAGCCAGGCCAAAAACATTCAGTACTTC
few	TRBD1	TRBV15	TRBJ2-7	CATSRDRKDRGLYEQYF	TGTGCCACCAGCAGAGATCGAAAGGACAGGGGATTGTACGAGCAGTACTTC
many	NA	TRBV7-2	TRBJ2-7	CASSLGRGEQYF	TGTGCCAGCAGCTTGGGTAGAGGGGAGCAGTACTTC
NA	NA	TRBV2	TRBJ2-1	CASGAAYNEQFF	TGTGCCAGCGGGGCAGCATACAATGAGCAGTTCTTC
few	NA	TRBV28	TRBJ2-1	CASSLRGIRSEQFF	TGTGCCAGCAGTTTACGGGGGATCAGGAGTGAGCAGTTCTTC
NA	TRBD2	TRBV7-9	TRBJ2-2	CASSSWTSGRGRRSTGELFF	TGTGCCAGCAGCTCCTGGACTAGCGGGAGAGGGAGACGGAGCACCGGGGAGCTGTTTTTT
few	TRBD1	TRBV20-1	TRBJ2-7	CSARGRQGGSPYEQYF	TGCAGTGCTAGAGGGAGACAGGGGGGATCGCCCTACGAGCAGTACTTC
NA	TRBD1	TRBV7-9	TRBJ1-2	CASSSQRQQGAINGYTF	TGTGCCAGCAGCTCTCAACGGCAACAGGGGGCGATCAATGGCTACACCTTC
few	NA	TRBV20-1	TRBJ2-7	CSARERDLPMEQYF	TGCAGTGCTAGAGAGCGGGACCTCCCAATGGAGCAGTACTTC
few	TRBD2	TRBV3-1	TRBJ2-7	CASSQDWLAGVQYF	TGTGCCAGCAGCCAAGATTGGCTAGCGGGAGTGCAGTACTTC
few	NA	TRBV6-1	TRBJ2-2	CATMQGVSGELFF	TGTGCCACCATGCAAGGAGTTTCGGGGGAGCTGTTTTTT
few	NA	TRBV12-5	TRBJ1-1	CASGLPQQEGAFF	TGTGCTAGTGGTTTGCCACAACAGGAAGGAGCTTTCTTT
few	NA	TRBV28	TRBJ1-1	CASSYREGAEAFF	TGTGCCAGCAGTTACAGGGAGGGGGCTGAAGCTTTCTTT
NA	TRBD2	TRBV30	TRBJ2-2	CARRSGGVNTGELFF	TGTGCTCGGAGGTCGGGAGGGGTTAACACCGGGGAGCTGTTTTTT
NA	NA	TRBV6-2/TRBV6-3	TRBJ1-3	CASSGIGFGPGNTIYF	TGTGCCAGCAGTGGAATCGGGTTTGGCCCAGGAAACACCATATATTTT
many	NA	TRBV2	TRBJ2-1	CASSEAGREQFF	TGTGCCAGCAGTGAAGCAGGGAGAGAGCAGTTCTTC
few	NA	TRBV7-6	TRBJ2-7	CASSPRGPSYEQYF	TGTGCCAGCAGCCCCAGGGGCCCCTCCTACGAGCAGTACTTC
NA	NA	TRBV5-1	TRBJ2-7	CASSHRDPGYEQYF	TGCGCCAGCTCCCACCGGGACCCAGGCTACGAGCAGTACTTC
NA	TRBD2	TRBV5-6	TRBJ2-7	CASSLRRLAAYEQYF	TGTGCCAGCAGCTTGCGACGACTAGCCGCCTACGAGCAGTACTTC
NA	NA	TRBV29-1	TRBJ2-7	CSAGTSPYEQYF	TGCAGCGCCGGGACCTCCCCCTACGAGCAGTACTTC
once	NA	TRBV7-2	TRBJ2-7	CASSLEPSPRYEQYF	TGTGCCAGCAGCTTAGAGCCAAGCCCCCGCTACGAGCAGTACTTC
NA	TRBD2	TRBV12-3/TRBV12-4	TRBJ2-4	CASSPGPAGELDIQYF	TGTGCCAGCAGCCCTGGGCCAGCGGGAGAATTAGACATTCAGTACTTC
NA	TRBD1	TRBV6-1	TRBJ2-5	CASSLTGVGQETQYF	TGTGCCAGCAGTCTCACAGGGGTGGGTCAAGAGACCCAGTACTTC
many	NA	TRBV29-1	TRBJ1-2	CSVVVGQHLDYGYTF	TGCAGCGTTGTGGTCGGCCAGCACCTGGACTATGGCTACACCTTC
few	TRBD1	TRBV5-1	TRBJ1-6	CASSFGQGKGWPLHF	TGCGCCAGCAGCTTCGGACAGGGAAAGGGATGGCCCCTCCACTTT
NA	NA	TRBV20-1	TRBJ2-7	CSGGGGEQYF	TGCAGTGGAGGGGGGGGCGAGCAGTACTTC
NA	NA	TRBV5-1	TRBJ1-1	CASSLVPGSGSEAFF	TGCGCCAGCAGCTTGGTTCCAGGGAGTGGCTCTGAAGCTTTCTTT